The clone carrying this T cell receptor gamma chain ranks as large. TCRdb re-called clones from the RT-PCR reads via CATT. The sample lists fewer than 550 gamma-chain clones, less than 15% occurring once. The ends lost 8 bases at V and 12 bases at J; junction bases unmatched: 8. The CDR3 has 10 amino acids. The source of the sample is a study of gammadelta T cells in human blood. The receptor comes from a human donor. The gene calls are TRGV10 and TRGJ1 or TRGJ2. TRGV10 is an open reading frame whose function is uncertain. The sequenced sample was Vgamma9Vdelta2 gamma-delta T cells from adult blood. Written as DNA, the CDR3 is TGTGCTGCGTGGGATTTAAGGAAACTCTTT. This gives the protein CAAWDLRKLF.